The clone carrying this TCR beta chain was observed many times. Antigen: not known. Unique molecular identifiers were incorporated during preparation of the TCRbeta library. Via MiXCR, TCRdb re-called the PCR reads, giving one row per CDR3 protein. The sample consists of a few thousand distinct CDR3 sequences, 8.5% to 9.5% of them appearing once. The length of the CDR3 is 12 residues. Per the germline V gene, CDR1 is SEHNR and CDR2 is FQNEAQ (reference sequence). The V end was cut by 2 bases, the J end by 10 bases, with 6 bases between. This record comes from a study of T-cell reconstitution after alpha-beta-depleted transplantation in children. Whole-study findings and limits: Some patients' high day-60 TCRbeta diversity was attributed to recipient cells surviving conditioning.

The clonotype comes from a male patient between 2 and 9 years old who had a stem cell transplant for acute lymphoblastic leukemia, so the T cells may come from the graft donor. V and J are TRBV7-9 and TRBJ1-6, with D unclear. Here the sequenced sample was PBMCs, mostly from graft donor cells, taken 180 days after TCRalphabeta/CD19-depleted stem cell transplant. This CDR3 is CASSLRTSPLHF. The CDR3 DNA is TGTGCCAGCAGCTTACGGACGTCACCCCTCCACTTT.